These 27 T cell receptor beta chains came from one sample sequenced in a study of early T cells in non-severe SARS-CoV-2 infection. TCRdb recomputed calls from the 5' RACE reads with MiXCR, one row per CDR3 protein. The top ten hold 15% to 20% of the sample, which has fewer than 75,000 distinct CDR3 sequences, roughly 21% seen once. The sample in question was whole blood, obtained at baseline. Receptors were obtained from an adult who was a healthcare worker with PCR-confirmed SARS-CoV-2 infection or an uninfected control (not recorded which).

This clonotype was detected only a few times. This rearrangement joins TRBV4-2 to TRBJ2-7; no reliable D call. Trimming took 3 bases from V and 3 from J, leaving 12 bases between them. Germline V CDR1 and CDR2: LGHNA, YNFKEQ. This CDR3 is 14 amino acids long. The CDR3 sequence is CASSHPESVYEQYF. Here the CDR3 DNA reads TGTGCCAGCAGCCACCCCGAGTCGGTCTACGAGCAGTACTTC.

This clonotype was counted between two and nine times. The chain links TRBV30 to TRBJ1-6; TRBD1 might be the D (6 bases). V dropped 8 bases and J dropped 1 base, with 12 bases sitting between them. From germline, CDR1 is GTSNPN and CDR2 SVGIG (reference sequence). The CDR3 is 14 residues long. CDR3 nucleotides: TGTGCCAGTAACAGGGAATCCTATAATTCACCCCTCCACTTT. Protein product: CASNRESYNSPLHF.

The chain links TRBV19 to TRBJ2-2; TRBD1 matches 11 bases. This CDR3 is 16 amino acids long. CDR1 LNHDA and CDR2 SQIVND come from the germline V gene (reference sequence). Trimming removed 4 bases from V and 4 bases from J; junction bases left unmatched: 5. CDR3 residues: CASSTPGTGGTGELFF. The CDR3 nucleotides read TGTGCCAGTAGTACCCCCGGGACAGGGGGCACCGGGGAGCTGTTTTTT.

The chain recombines TRBV30 with TRBJ1-1; 9 bases match TRBD1. This CDR3 is built from 15 residues. V was clipped by 5 bases and J by 4 bases; unmatched bases: 11. Per germline, CDR1 GTSNPN and CDR2 SVGIG (reference sequence). As DNA, the CDR3 is TGTGCCTGGCGGGCGGGACAGGGAATGGCCACTGAAGCTTTCTTT. Its translation: CAWRAGQGMATEAFF. The full variable domain, completed using reference TRBV30 and TRBJ1-1, is SQTIHQWPATLVQPVGSPLSLECTVEGTSNPNLYWYRQAAGRGLQLLFYSVGIGQISSEVPQNLSASRPQDRQFILSSKKLLLSDSGFYLCAWRAGQGMATEAFFGQGTRLTVV.

This clonotype was counted only a few times. The gene calls are TRBV2 and TRBJ2-7; D unresolved. V lost 7 bases and J 6 bases, leaving 10 bases between the germline ends. In germline, CDR1 is SNHLY, CDR2 FYNNEI. The CDR3 sequence is 11 residues long. The CDR3 region is CASKAGTEQYF. For the CDR3, the DNA is TGTGCCAGCAAGGCAGGCACCGAGCAGTACTTC.

At least ten counts were recorded for this clonotype. The chain recombines TRBV12-3 or TRBV12-4 with TRBJ2-1; no clear D gene. This CDR3 has 15 residues. V was shortened by 4 bases and J by 6 bases, with 16 bases between the two germline ends. This CDR3 is CASSSQPARLNEQFF. The CDR3 DNA is TGTGCCAGCAGTTCTCAACCAGCCCGGCTCAATGAGCAGTTCTTC.

This clonotype was detected a few times. The genes are TRBV4-2 and TRBJ2-1; 15 bases fit TRBD2. Germline CDR1 reads LGHNA; CDR2 reads YNFKEQ. The CDR3 has 15 amino acids. J lost 12 bases, V lost 0 bases, and 3 bases had no gene match. The CDR3 sequence is CASSQDRTSGRGQFF. The DNA for the CDR3 is TGTGCCAGCAGCCAAGATCGGACTAGCGGGAGGGGGCAGTTCTTC.

This clonotype was observed a handful of times. This chain connects TRBV7-2 to TRBJ2-7, with 8 bases that match TRBD2. Germline loops: CDR1 SGHTA, CDR2 FQGNSA. CDR3 length: 17 residues. Trimming cost V 1 base and J 2 bases; bases outside gene matches: 10. The CDR3 nucleotides read TGTGCCAGCAGCTTAGTTCCGGTCCAGCGGGGGCCCTACGAGCAGTACTTC. Translation gives CASSLVPVQRGPYEQYF.

Concerning this clonotype itself: Germline and junction disagree at one end, which may indicate a read error. This chain joins TRBV29-1 and TRBJ2-2, with D perhaps matching TRBD2 (6 bases). The CDR3 runs to 13 residues. Germline V gene data show CDR1 as SQVTM and CDR2 as ANQGSEA. The CDR3: CSGRLTFGGDLFF. CDR3 coding DNA: TGCAGCGGGAGACTGACGTTCGGCGGGGACCTGTTTTTT.

This clonotype has just a few counts. This sequence joins TRBV7-6 and TRBJ1-3; D is unclear. The CDR3 is made up of 16 amino acids. Germline CDR1 is SGHVS and CDR2 is FNYEAQ. V lost 5 bases and J lost 0, with 14 bases in between. The CDR3 DNA is TGTGCCAGCAGCCCACATAGTATCGGCTCTGGAAACACCATATATTTT. Translating gives CASSPHSIGSGNTIYF.

The chain carries TRBV20-1 and TRBJ2-3; TRBD2 matches at 7 bases. V lost 5 bases, J lost 2 bases, and 4 bases stayed unmatched. The CDR3 is made up of 13 amino acids. CDR1 is DFQATT, CDR2 SNEGSKA, per germline (reference sequence). CDR3 in DNA: TGCAGTGCTCCTAGCGGCCTCACAGATACGCAGTATTTT. Translated: CSAPSGLTDTQYF.

There are a few counts of this clonotype. The chain employs TRBV12-3 or TRBV12-4 and TRBJ1-1; D is ambiguous. The CDR3 is made up of 16 amino acids. Trimming took off 0 bases at V and 11 bases at J, with 22 bases between the two ends. The CDR3 nucleotides are TGTGCCAGCAGTTTAGCGGGCGCCCAGACTCCTGTTGTTGCTTTCTTT. Translating gives CASSLAGAQTPVVAFF.

V usage is TRBV5-4 and J usage is TRBJ2-5; 10 bases match TRBD1. This CDR3 comprises 17 residues. After removal of 0 bases from V and 5 bases from J, the junction contained 10 bases not matched to a gene. The germline CDR1 and CDR2 sequences are SGHNT and YYREEE (reference sequence). As DNA, the CDR3 is TGTGCCAGCAGCTTGGCAGCTGGACAGGGGGGACAGGAGACCCAGTACTTC. It translates to CASSLAAGQGGQETQYF.

The rearrangement uses TRBV7-8 and TRBJ2-5; 7 bases are shared with TRBD1. This CDR3 spans 16 amino acids. CDR1 and CDR2 from the germline V gene are SGHVS and FQNEAQ. J lost 5 bases, V lost 1 base, and 10 bases had no gene match. The CDR3 DNA follows: TGTGCCAGCAGCTTAGAACAGGGGAACATCGCGGAGACCCAGTACTTC. It encodes CASSLEQGNIAETQYF. The full variable domain, rest sourced from reference TRBV7-8 and TRBJ2-5, is GAGVSQSPRYKVAKRGQDVALRCDPISGHVSLFWYQQALGQGPEFLTYFQNEAQLDKSGLPSDRFFAERPEGSVSTLKIQRTQQEDSAVYLCASSLEQGNIAETQYFGPGTRLLVL.

This clonotype was counted only a few times. The rearrangement links TRBV4-2 to TRBJ2-3, with D uncertain. With 0 bases removed from V and 8 bases from J, the gap between germline ends came to 9 bases. This CDR3 region has 13 residues. Germline V gene data show CDR1 as LGHNA and CDR2 as YNFKEQ. The CDR3 reads CASSQDPGSTQYF. The CDR3 DNA reads TGTGCCAGCAGCCAAGATCCGGGTTCTACGCAGTATTTT.

This rearrangement joins TRBV7-9 to TRBJ1-2, with TRBD1 identical over 8 bases. After removal of 4 bases from V and 1 base from J, the junction contained 8 bases not matched to a gene. This CDR3 is 16 amino acids long. Germline CDR1 SEHNR, CDR2 FQNEAQ (reference sequence). CDR3 residues: CASSSTGQGFNYGYTF. CDR3 coding DNA: TGTGCCAGCAGCTCTACTGGACAGGGATTTAACTATGGCTACACCTTC.

The chain employs TRBV20-1 and TRBJ1-1, with D perhaps matching TRBD1 (5 bases). Trimming took off 5 bases at V and 3 bases at J, with 13 bases between the two ends. This CDR3 has 13 residues. Germline V gives CDR1 DFQATT, CDR2 SNEGSKA (reference sequence). Written as DNA, the CDR3 is TGCAGTGCTGACCGGGACGGAGACACTGAAGCTTTCTTT. Translating gives CSADRDGDTEAFF.

The CDR3 sequence is CAWSPESEGLTYEQYF. The CDR3 bases are TGTGCCTGGAGTCCCGAGTCAGAGGGCCTTACCTACGAGCAGTACTTC. The chain carries TRBV30 and TRBJ2-7; possibly TRBD2 for D (5 bases). Trimming left V 2 bases short and J 2 bases short, with 19 bases between. CDR1 is GTSNPN and CDR2 is SVGIG in the germline V gene (reference sequence). The CDR3 sequence is 16 residues long. The variable domain in full, with the rest retrieved from reference TRBV30 and TRBJ2-7, is SQTIHQWPATLVQPVGSPLSLECTVEGTSNPNLYWYRQAAGRGLQLLFYSVGIGQISSEVPQNLSASRPQDRQFILSSKKLLLSDSGFYLCAWSPESEGLTYEQYFGPGTRLTVT.

The chain is built from TRBV20-1 and TRBJ1-2; D is uncertain. V shed 5 bases and J shed 7 bases, with 20 bases lying between them. The germline V gene encodes CDR1 DFQATT and CDR2 SNEGSKA (reference sequence). This CDR3 contains 14 residues. The CDR3 DNA reads as TGCAGTGCTTCCTCTATGTTTGGTTTCGGTGGCTACACCTTC. Amino acids: CSASSMFGFGGYTF.

This clonotype has ten or more counts. The rearrangement uses TRBV29-1 and TRBJ2-2; D is uncertain. The V gene's germline CDR1 is SQVTM and CDR2 ANQGSEA. The CDR3 has 13 amino acids. Between the trimmed V and J ends, which lost 4 bases and 2 bases, there was a span of 8 bases. The CDR3 nucleotides are TGCAGCGTTGGTTCCAGCAACACCGGGGAGCTGTTTTTT. Translating it yields CSVGSSNTGELFF.

This clonotype has a handful of counts. This chain uses TRBV2 with TRBJ1-3; possible D gene TRBD1, 5 bases. Trimming left V 2 bases short and J 0 bases short, with 11 bases between. The CDR3 totals 16 residues. CDR1 and CDR2 from the germline V gene are SNHLY and FYNNEI. This CDR3 reads CASSELRGNSGNTIYF. Here the CDR3 DNA reads TGTGCCAGCAGTGAATTGCGGGGGAACTCTGGAAACACCATATATTTT.

This clonotype was seen a handful of times. The chain is built from TRBV6-6 and TRBJ2-6; D possibly corresponds to TRBD2 (5 bases). Trimming took 0 bases from V and 0 from J, leaving 12 bases between them. The CDR3 totals 18 residues. Germline CDR1 MNHNY, CDR2 SVGAGI (reference sequence). CDR3 DNA: TGTGCCAGCAGTTACTCGCTTAGAACTAGCTCTGGGGCCAACGTCCTGACTTTC. Protein sequence: CASSYSLRTSSGANVLTF.

This rearrangement joins TRBV5-1 to TRBJ1-1; D is uncertain. CDR3 size: 14 residues. V lost 0 bases and J 7 bases, leaving 13 bases between the germline ends. Germline V gene sequence: CDR1 SGHRS, CDR2 YFSETQ. The CDR3 bases are TGCGCCAGCAGCTTGGGTAGGTCAGTCGGTGAAGCTTTCTTT. Protein product: CASSLGRSVGEAFF.

This chain joins TRBV7-9 and TRBJ2-7, with D unclear. The CDR3 extends over 12 amino acids. V was cut by 2 bases and J by 6 bases, with 8 bases left in between. Germline V CDR1 and CDR2: SEHNR, FQNEAQ (reference sequence). The CDR3 loop is CASSLRAGEQYF. The CDR3 DNA reads as TGTGCCAGCAGCTTACGAGCAGGCGAGCAGTACTTC. The full variable domain, its missing parts supplied by reference TRBV7-9 and TRBJ2-7, is DTGVSQNPRHKITKRGQNVTFRCDPISEHNRLYWYRQTLGQGPEFLTYFQNEAQLEKSRLLSDRFSAERPKGSFSTLEIQRTEQGDSAMYLCASSLRAGEQYFGPGTRLTVT.

This clonotype was seen a few times. This chain uses TRBV12-3 or TRBV12-4 with TRBJ1-1; the D is unclear. The ends were cut back, 5 bases at V and 5 bases at J, with 12 bases in the middle. The CDR3 has 13 residues. In DNA form, the CDR3 reads TGTGCCAGCAGTCCCCTGGGGAGGACTGAAGCTTTCTTT. Amino acids: CASSPLGRTEAFF.

This clonotype has only a few counts. This chain joins TRBV25-1 and TRBJ1-1; a weak D match, TRBD1 (5 bases). This CDR3 contains 13 residues. Trimming removed 4 bases at V and 4 bases at J, with 10 bases between. Germline assignment: CDR1 MGHDK and CDR2 SYGVNS. Written as DNA, the CDR3 is TGTGCCAGCAGTGGTACAGGACCCACTGAAGCTTTCTTT. Translating gives CASSGTGPTEAFF.

The rearrangement joins TRBV2 to TRBJ1-2; D call uncertain. The CDR3 is 10 amino acids. Trimming removed 3 bases at V and 8 bases at J, with 4 bases between. Germline V CDR1 and CDR2: SNHLY, FYNNEI. In DNA, the CDR3 is TGTGCCAGCAGTGACCTGGGCTACACCTTC. It translates to CASSDLGYTF.